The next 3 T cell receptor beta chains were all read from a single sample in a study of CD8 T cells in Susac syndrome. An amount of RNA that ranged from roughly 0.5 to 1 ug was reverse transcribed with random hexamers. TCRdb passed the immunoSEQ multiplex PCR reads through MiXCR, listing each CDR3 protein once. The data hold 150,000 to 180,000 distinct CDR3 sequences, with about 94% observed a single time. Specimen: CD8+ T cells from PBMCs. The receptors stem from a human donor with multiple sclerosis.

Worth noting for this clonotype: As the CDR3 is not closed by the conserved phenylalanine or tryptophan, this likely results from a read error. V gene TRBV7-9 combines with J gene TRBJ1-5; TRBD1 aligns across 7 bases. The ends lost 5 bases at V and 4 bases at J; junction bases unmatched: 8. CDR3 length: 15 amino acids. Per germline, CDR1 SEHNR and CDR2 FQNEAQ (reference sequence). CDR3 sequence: CASSLDGQANQPQHL. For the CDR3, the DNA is TGTGCCAGCAGCCTTGATGGACAGGCTAATCAGCCCCAGCATCTT.

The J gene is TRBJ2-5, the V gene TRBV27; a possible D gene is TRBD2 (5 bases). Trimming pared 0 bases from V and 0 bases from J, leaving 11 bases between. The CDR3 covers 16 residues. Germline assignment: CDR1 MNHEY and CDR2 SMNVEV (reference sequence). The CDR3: CASSLSSGSYQETQYF. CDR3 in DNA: TGTGCCAGCAGTTTATCGTCGGGGTCATACCAAGAGACCCAGTACTTC.

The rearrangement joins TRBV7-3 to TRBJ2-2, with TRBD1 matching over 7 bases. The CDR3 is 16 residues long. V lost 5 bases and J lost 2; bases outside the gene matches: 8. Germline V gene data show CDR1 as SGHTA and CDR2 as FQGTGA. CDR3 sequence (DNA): TGTGCCAGCAGCCTACCCGGGACAGACAACACCGGGGAGCTGTTTTTT. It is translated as CASSLPGTDNTGELFF.